This T cell receptor (beta chain) was sequenced during a study of blood T cell repertoires in COVID-19. Only in-frame clones appear in the TCRdb table, and some are missing; sequencing was by immunoSEQ multiplex PCR. The sample has 150,000 to 200,000 clones, about 80% seen once. The CDR3 extends over 15 amino acids. Trimming stripped 0 bases from V and 0 bases from J, with 7 bases between. Germline-derived CDR1 and CDR2 are SGDLS and YYNGEE. Sequenced: PBMCs or T cells enriched from blood (not recorded which). The sequence derives from a man in his fifties or sixties who had been exposed to COVID-19. The chain couples TRBV9 to TRBJ2-1; D unclear. In DNA form, the CDR3 reads TGTGCCAGCAGCGTAGTCGCGGTCTCCTACAATGAGCAGTTCTTC. As protein: CASSVVAVSYNEQFF.